The T cell receptor (beta chain) described here comes from a study of cytotoxic CD8 clonotypes in ibrutinib-treated CLL (dated by TCRdb to about 2021). Background for the entire study: The cohort was composed of around twelve relapsed/refractory and approximately 14 treatment-naive patients; IGHV unmutated status was identified in around 17 patients. Cryopreserved peripheral blood mononuclear cells were collected before treatment, at response, and at either disease progression or sustained remission. Response samples were obtained after a median of 12 months of treatment, with a range of roughly 6 to 40 months. Partial responses were observed in 24 patients and complete responses in 2; after a median follow-up of around 64 months, remission was maintained in roughly 14 patients and progression was observed in about twelve. All remission and progressive disease samples were collected while patients were still receiving ibrutinib. An average of around 260,000 productive templates and 94,082 productive rearrangements was obtained per sample. Longitudinal samples were obtainable from about 30% of the roughly 90 participants in the trial.

A MiSeq instrument was used for deep resolution sequencing, which targeted depths ranging from 1 in 1 million up to 1 in 200,000 T cells, with coverage averaging 10x for each clonotype. The immunoSEQ hsTCRB Kit was used to generate TCR beta libraries. The paper's data handling went like this. ImmunoSEQ Data Assistant and ImmunoSEQ Analyzer were used for data analysis, and V, D and J genes were assigned according to IMGT definitions. Clonality, which ranges from 0 to 1, was calculated by subtracting the normalized Shannon entropy of productive rearrangement frequencies from one. Only overrepresented clonotypes making up at least 0.05% of each patient's repertoire were included in the public clonotype analysis. About a dozen age-matched healthy donor repertoires from immuneACCESS served as clonality controls. In TCRdb, the immuneACCESS table is reduced to in-frame sequences with V and J assigned. These tables do not hold every clone; where another copy was compared, an unresolved V gene accounts for under half, and the others remain unexplained. The D gene and trimming were derived from the DNA, and the V and J assignments and clone size from that table. For this sample the table gives over 200,000 clones, of which nearly 80% were detected only once. The top ten constitute roughly 11% of the sample.

This specimen's time point label, interpreted: about eleven months on ibrutinib. Roughly 2 micrograms of genomic DNA were extracted from cryopreserved PBMCs for TCR beta library preparation. Longitudinal blood samples from CLL patients on ibrutinib monotherapy were analyzed using high-throughput TCR beta sequencing. The patients were enrolled in a single-center, open-label phase 2 trial of ibrutinib monotherapy. Of note for this clone: Its target antigen remains unknown. Base-call qualities are not available, and no considerably larger clone is one nucleotide away.

Cut back by 0 bases and 2 bases, the V and J ends lie 8 bases apart. From the cysteine up to the phenylalanine, the CDR3 has a length of 15 residues. The CDR3 DNA has 45 bases and is translated from base 1. CDR1 and CDR2 (MGHRA, YSYEKL) derive from the germline V gene. What the work shows at the level of the full study, not this receptor alone: At baseline, clonality was higher than in age-matched healthy donors and showed a strong correlation with circulating CD8+ T-cell counts. Lymph node repertoires were not examined, and the timing of sampling was not matched between patients in sustained remission and those whose disease progressed. Public clonotypes were rare and either shrank or stayed stable during treatment, and the rise in clonality at ibrutinib response reflected expansion of private clonotypes. Clonality rose at ibrutinib response, remained stable during sustained remission, and dropped back toward baseline at progression.

The sequenced sample was PBMCs, obtained after 12 months of ibrutinib treatment. Recombination joined TRBV4-1 with TRBJ2-1; the best D guess is TRBD1, with 5 bases matching. The receptor was isolated from a human donor with chronic lymphocytic leukemia. The encoded CDR3 is CASSQEGVAYNEQFF. The nucleotides read TGCGCCAGCAGCCAAGAAGGGGTTGCCTACAATGAGCAGTTCTTC.